These 13 T cell receptor beta chains were all obtained from the same sample, sequenced in a study of cytomegalovirus exposure and HLA in healthy donors. In the PCR, 60 Vbeta and 13 Jbeta primers were used. Some clones are missing from TCRdb's copy, which holds only in-frame ones; the method was immunoSEQ multiplex PCR. This table holds fewer than 110,000 clones, approximately 73% found once. The specimen was PBMCs. These receptors came from a man aged 30 to 39 in good health and CMV-seronegative.

V usage is TRBV9 and J usage is TRBJ2-7; 9 bases are a match to TRBD1. Germline CDR1 reads SGDLS; CDR2 reads YYNGEE. Trimming took 4 bases from V and 2 from J; bases not matched to a gene: 10. This CDR3 comprises 16 residues. In DNA form, the CDR3 reads TGTGCCAGCAGCCCACAAACCGGGACAGGGACCTACGAGCAGTACTTC. Translated: CASSPQTGTGTYEQYF.

CDR3 residues: CASRAGTEGPSYNEQFF. The CDR3 nucleotides read TGCGCCAGCAGGGCCGGGACAGAAGGACCCTCCTACAATGAGCAGTTCTTC. V and J are TRBV5-1 and TRBJ2-1, with 7 nucleotides matching TRBD1. There are 17 residues in the CDR3. V lost 5 bases to trimming and J lost 0 bases; unmatched junction nucleotides: 11. Germline values: CDR1 SGHRS, CDR2 YFSETQ.

V gene TRBV6-5 combines with J gene TRBJ2-3; 8 bases match TRBD2. The junction had 6 bases not matched to a gene; V was cut back by 5 bases and J by 11 bases. Germline V gene lookup returns CDR1 MNHEY and CDR2 SVGAGI. The CDR3 spans 12 residues. The CDR3, as DNA: TGTGCCAGCAGTAAGGGACTAGAAAAGCAGTATTTT. It encodes CASSKGLEKQYF.

The V call is TRBV19, the J call TRBJ1-5; D call uncertain. CDR3 length: 13 residues. CDR1 LNHDA and CDR2 SQIVND come from the germline V gene (reference sequence). Between the trimmed V and J ends, which lost 4 bases and 5 bases, there was a span of 9 bases. CDR3 nucleotide sequence: TGTGCCAGTAGTAGCGTACGGGATCAGCCCCAGCATTTT. The encoded protein is CASSSVRDQPQHF.

The table lists this clone with a count of one. This chain connects TRBV7-9 to TRBJ2-3; D is ambiguous. The V gene's germline CDR1 is SEHNR and CDR2 FQNEAQ (reference sequence). There are 15 residues in the CDR3. Trimming took off 1 base at V and 5 bases at J, with 13 bases between the two ends. The CDR3 DNA sequence: TGTGCCAGCAGCTTAGTCCCCACAAAACAAGATACGCAGTATTTT. Protein: CASSLVPTKQDTQYF.

V is TRBV6-5 and J is TRBJ1-1; D is undetermined. The V gene's germline CDR1 is MNHEY and CDR2 SVGAGI. The V and J ends lost 6 bases and 0 bases respectively, with 11 bases between them. The CDR3 sequence is 14 residues long. The CDR3 protein is CASSSPELNTEAFF. The CDR3 DNA reads as TGTGCCAGCAGCTCCCCAGAATTGAACACTGAAGCTTTCTTT.

CDR3 sequence: CASSARLAGMGEQFF. CDR3 nucleotides: TGTGCCAGCAGTGCGCGGCTAGCGGGAATGGGTGAGCAGTTCTTC. The chain combines TRBV2 with TRBJ2-1; the match to TRBD2 covers 9 bases. Per the germline V gene, CDR1 is SNHLY and CDR2 is FYNNEI. The CDR3 sequence is 15 residues long. Trimming removed 4 bases from V and 9 bases from J; junction bases left unmatched: 10. Combining the CDR3 with reference TRBV2 and TRBJ2-1 gives the whole variable domain EPEVTQTPSHQVTQMGQEVILRCVPISNHLYFYWYRQILGQKVEFLVSFYNNEISEKSEIFDDQFSVERPDGSNFTLKIRSTKLEDSAMYFCASSARLAGMGEQFFGPGTRLTVL.

This chain joins TRBV2 and TRBJ1-2; D not certain. Germline V gene lookup returns CDR1 SNHLY and CDR2 FYNNEI. The CDR3 covers 11 residues. The ends were cut back, 2 bases at V and 6 bases at J, with 4 bases in the middle. CDR3 sequence: CASSELDGYTF. For the CDR3, the DNA is TGTGCCAGCAGTGAACTTGATGGCTACACCTTC.

The chain carries TRBV30 and TRBJ2-2; 8 bases fit TRBD2. Unmatched junction bases numbered 11, after V lost 8 bases and J lost 3 bases. Germline V gene data show CDR1 as GTSNPN and CDR2 as SVGIG (reference sequence). The CDR3 contains 15 residues. The CDR3 reads CAGGRGAPDTGELFF. CDR3 bases: TGTGCCGGGGGGCGGGGGGCGCCGGACACCGGGGAGCTGTTTTTT.

This clone was counted between two and nine times. The chain recombines TRBV5-1 with TRBJ2-5, with D perhaps TRBD1 (6 bases). Per the germline V gene, CDR1 is SGHRS and CDR2 is YFSETQ. Deletions cut 0 bases from V and 5 bases from J, with 14 bases between. The CDR3 consists of 15 residues. CDR3: CASSLGTAVVETQYF. DNA for the CDR3: TGCGCCAGCAGCTTGGGGACAGCCGTCGTTGAGACCCAGTACTTC. The full variable domain, its missing parts supplied by reference TRBV5-1 and TRBJ2-5, is KAGVTQTPRYLIKTRGQQVTLSCSPISGHRSVSWYQQTPGQGLQFLFEYFSETQRNKGNFPGRFSGRQFSNSRSEMNVSTLELGDSALYLCASSLGTAVVETQYFGPGTRLLVL.

This clone has a handful of counts. The chain couples TRBV2 to TRBJ1-4, with 10 bases lining up with TRBD1. V was clipped by 7 bases and J by 11 bases; unmatched bases: 10. The length of the CDR3 is 14 residues. Germline V gene lookup returns CDR1 SNHLY and CDR2 FYNNEI. As DNA, the CDR3 is TGTGCCAGCACAACAAAGGGACAGGGGCTTAAACTGTTTTTT. Translated: CASTTKGQGLKLFF. Full variable domain (rest looked up from reference TRBV2 and TRBJ1-4): EPEVTQTPSHQVTQMGQEVILRCVPISNHLYFYWYRQILGQKVEFLVSFYNNEISEKSEIFDDQFSVERPDGSNFTLKIRSTKLEDSAMYFCASTTKGQGLKLFFGSGTQLSVL.

This clone was observed a handful of times. The chain has TRBV12-5 and TRBJ1-2; D gene ambiguous. The CDR3 has 14 amino acids. Germline loops: CDR1 LGHNT, CDR2 FRNRAP. V shed 6 bases and J shed 4 bases, with 15 bases lying between them. The chain's CDR3 is CASGAGRPFYGYTF. The DNA of the CDR3 is TGTGCTAGTGGCGCCGGCAGGCCCTTCTATGGCTACACCTTC.

This clone was observed a handful of times. DNA of the CDR3: TGTGCCAGCAGTTTTCGACAGGGACGGGCTGGCTACACCTTC. Its protein product is CASSFRQGRAGYTF. The V and J genes are TRBV6-6 and TRBJ1-2; 7 bases match TRBD1. The CDR3 extends over 14 amino acids. J was trimmed by 7 bases and V by 4 bases; bases with no gene match: 9. Germline CDR1 reads MNHNY; CDR2 reads SVGAGI (reference sequence).